Following are 12 T cell receptor beta chains from one sample sequenced in a study of blood T cell repertoires in COVID-19. Repertoires were generated with immunoSEQ multiplex PCR, while TCRdb's copy carries only in-frame clones and drops some. In the table there are about 180,000 clones, 88% of which are singletons. Sequencing input: PBMCs or T cells enriched from blood (not recorded which). These receptors all stem from a woman aged 18-29 years who had recovered from COVID-19.

The rearrangement links TRBV19 to TRBJ1-5; 7 bases align to TRBD1. Germline V gene sequence: CDR1 LNHDA, CDR2 SQIVND (reference sequence). This CDR3 region has 17 residues. V gave up 4 bases and J gave up 4 bases; unmatched junction bases: 13. CDR3 sequence reads: CASSTSRQGWDNQPQHF. Written as DNA, the CDR3 is TGTGCCAGTAGTACATCGAGACAGGGATGGGATAATCAGCCCCAGCATTTT.

V gene TRBV7-8 combines with J gene TRBJ2-7, with a weak D call TRBD2 (6 bases). V shed 0 bases and J shed 5 bases, with 8 bases lying between them. The CDR3 contains 13 residues. Germline V gives CDR1 SGHVS, CDR2 FQNEAQ. The DNA of the CDR3 is TGTGCCAGCAGCTTAGCGCCGGGGGACGAGCAGTACTTC. Its protein product is CASSLAPGDEQYF.

This rearrangement joins TRBV28 to TRBJ2-5; the match to TRBD2 covers 7 bases. V dropped 1 base and J dropped 5; count of bases not matched to a gene: 7. In germline, CDR1 is MDHEN, CDR2 SYDVKM. This CDR3 has 15 residues. The DNA for the CDR3 is TGTGCCAGCAGTTTATTTGTTAAGGGAGGGGAGACCCAGTACTTC. This translates into CASSLFVKGGETQYF. The full variable domain, rest sourced from reference TRBV28 and TRBJ2-5, is DVKVTQSSRYLVKRTGEKVFLECVQDMDHENMFWYRQDPGLGLRLIYFSYDVKMKEKGDIPEGYSVSREKKERFSLILESASTNQTSMYLCASSLFVKGGETQYFGPGTRLLVL.

V gene TRBV19 combines with J gene TRBJ2-2; maybe TRBD2 (5 bases). The V gene's germline CDR1 is LNHDA and CDR2 SQIVND (reference sequence). V gave up 2 bases and J gave up 4 bases, with 14 bases separating them. This CDR3 contains 16 residues. The CDR3 loop reads CASSIPGGSGTGELFF. The CDR3 DNA follows: TGTGCCAGTAGTATACCGGGCGGGTCGGGCACCGGGGAGCTGTTTTTT. Drawing the rest from reference TRBV19 and TRBJ2-2, the complete variable domain is DGGITQSPKYLFRKEGQNVTLSCEQNLNHDAMYWYRQDPGQGLRLIYYSQIVNDFQKGDIAEGYSVSREKKESFPLTVTSAQKNPTAFYLCASSIPGGSGTGELFFGEGSRLTVL.

In its sample, this clone was seen a few times. This chain joins TRBV2 and TRBJ2-3, with 7 positions matching TRBD1. The germline V gene encodes CDR1 SNHLY and CDR2 FYNNEI. The length of the CDR3 is 15 residues. The V and J ends lost 4 bases and 3 bases, in that order; junction bases with no gene match: 7. Written as DNA, the CDR3 is TGTGCCAGCAGTGGGGGGACAGCCCAAACAGATACGCAGTATTTT. The encoded protein is CASSGGTAQTDTQYF.

The CDR3 sequence: CASSPGTSGRTSYNEQFF. The CDR3 DNA sequence: TGCGCCAGCAGCCCGGGGACTAGCGGCCGGACCTCCTACAATGAGCAGTTCTTC. The chain carries TRBV5-1 and TRBJ2-1; 11 nucleotides agree with TRBD2. J lost 0 bases, V lost 4 bases, and 9 bases had no gene match. Germline V CDR1 and CDR2: SGHRS, YFSETQ. The CDR3 spans 18 residues.

The chain is built from TRBV11-1 and TRBJ2-1; 7 bases agree with TRBD1. The CDR3 has 15 residues. The ends lost 6 bases at V and 8 bases at J; junction bases unmatched: 13. Germline V gene sequence: CDR1 SGHAT, CDR2 FQDESV (reference sequence). The CDR3 sequence is CASRRQGLFSDEQFF. For the CDR3, the DNA is TGTGCCAGCAGACGACAGGGTCTATTTTCAGATGAGCAGTTCTTC.

The chain couples TRBV11-2 to TRBJ1-3, with D possibly being TRBD1 (5 bases). The CDR3 length is 15 residues. CDR1 SGHAT and CDR2 FQNNGV come from the germline V gene. V was clipped by 3 bases and J by 5 bases, with 14 bases between them. In nucleotides, the CDR3 is TGTGCCAGCAGCTTTTACGGCGGGGGAAGAAACACCATATATTTT. It translates to CASSFYGGGRNTIYF.

This clone was seen just once. V usage is TRBV27 and J usage is TRBJ1-5; the match to TRBD1 covers 9 bases. This CDR3 contains 17 residues. V trimming: 3 bases; J trimming: 0 bases; junction bases outside the gene matches: 6. Looked up from germline, CDR1 is MNHEY and CDR2 is SMNVEV (reference sequence). CDR3 residues: CASSFYRDRVSNQPQHF. CDR3 nucleotides: TGTGCCAGCAGTTTCTACCGGGACAGGGTTAGCAATCAGCCCCAGCATTTT.

This chain joins TRBV6-2 or TRBV6-3 and TRBJ2-7, with 13 nucleotides matching TRBD2. The CDR3 covers 13 residues. Germline CDR1 is MNHEY and CDR2 is SVGEGT. The V segment lost 4 bases and the J segment 10 bases; nucleotides outside the gene matches: 4. The CDR3 region has the DNA TGTGCCAGCAGTTTAGGACTAGCGGGGGAACAGTACTTC. Translation: CASSLGLAGEQYF.

The chain links TRBV27 to TRBJ1-2, with 10 bases aligning to TRBD1. The germline V gene has CDR1 MNHEY and CDR2 SMNVEV (reference sequence). V lost 5 bases and J lost 4; bases outside the gene matches: 7. The CDR3 is 15 residues long. The CDR3 reads CASSAGTGVVYGYTF. In nucleotides, the CDR3 is TGTGCCAGCAGTGCCGGGACAGGGGTGGTCTATGGCTACACCTTC.

The J gene is TRBJ2-3, the V gene TRBV6-5; TRBD1 agrees at 8 bases. There are 15 residues in the CDR3. Germline-derived CDR1 and CDR2 are MNHEY and SVGAGI. V was pared by 6 bases and J by 0 bases, with 5 bases of the junction left unmatched. CDR3 residues: CASSSTGGSTDTQYF. The CDR3 nucleotides are TGTGCCAGCAGCAGTACAGGGGGGAGCACAGATACGCAGTATTTT.